A selection of T cell receptor beta chains follows, all from one sample in a study of early T cells in non-severe SARS-CoV-2 infection. TCRdb re-analysed the 5' RACE reads in MiXCR, keeping a single row per CDR3 protein. Altogether over 55,000 distinct CDR3 sequences are present, roughly 8% being singletons, with the ten largest covering 3% to 4%. Specimen: whole blood. These receptors all stem from an adult who was a healthcare worker with PCR-confirmed SARS-CoV-2 infection or an uninfected control (not recorded which). Each CDR3 is given with its conserved first and last residue. The D gene is left open where the match is weak. A row's size may be missing; if present it is once, few, many or a size class.

d_call	clone_size	v_call	j_call	cdr3_aa	cdr3_nt
.	few	TRBV28	TRBJ2-3	CATTWATSTDTQYF	TGTGCCACCACTTGGGCAACCAGCACAGATACGCAGTATTTT
.	.	TRBV21-1	TRBJ2-1	CASSKGDRGLIFEQFF	TGTGCCAGCAGCAAGGGTGACAGGGGGCTGATCTTCGAGCAGTTCTTC
.	many	TRBV7-9	TRBJ2-3	CASSLGSHTDTQYF	TGTGCCAGCAGCTTAGGGTCACACACAGATACGCAGTATTTT
.	many	TRBV4-2	TRBJ2-6	CASSQARQISGANVLTF	TGTGCCAGCAGCCAAGCAAGACAAATCTCTGGGGCCAACGTCCTGACTTTC
TRBD1	.	TRBV28	TRBJ2-7	CASSPPVGQGRYEQYF	TGTGCCAGCAGTCCCCCCGTTGGACAGGGAAGGTACGAGCAGTACTTC
TRBD1	.	TRBV2	TRBJ2-7	CASSEPASSDRPNRYEQYF	TGTGCCAGCAGTGAACCAGCTAGTTCGGACAGGCCGAACCGTTACGAGCAGTACTTC
TRBD1	.	TRBV5-6	TRBJ1-2	CASSWDSGNGYTF	TGTGCCAGCAGCTGGGACAGTGGGAATGGCTACACCTTC
TRBD1	.	TRBV7-9	TRBJ1-1	CASTFLTGVNTEAFF	TGTGCCAGCACCTTTCTGACAGGGGTGAACACTGAAGCTTTCTTT
.	many	TRBV21-1	TRBJ1-5	CASREGDQPQHF	TGTGCCAGCAGAGAGGGGGATCAGCCCCAGCATTTT
.	many	TRBV9	TRBJ1-2	CASSVAPGDPQGYTF	TGTGCCAGCAGCGTAGCCCCCGGAGACCCGCAAGGCTACACCTTC
.	few	TRBV2	TRBJ1-1	CARRDVNTEAFF	TGTGCCAGACGTGACGTGAACACTGAAGCTTTCTTT
TRBD1	few	TRBV7-6	TRBJ2-3	CASSPAPTGVKDTQYF	TGTGCCAGCAGCCCCGCCCCGACAGGGGTGAAAGATACGCAGTATTTT
.	.	TRBV3-1	TRBJ1-5	CASSRQSNQPQHF	TGTGCCAGCAGCCGGCAGAGCAATCAGCCCCAGCATTTT
.	few	TRBV5-1	TRBJ2-1	CASSPDPGLGEQFF	TGCGCCAGCTCCCCCGACCCAGGGTTGGGTGAGCAGTTCTTC
.	few	TRBV5-4	TRBJ2-3	CASSLDRPADTQYF	TGTGCCAGCAGCTTGGACAGGCCCGCAGATACGCAGTATTTT
.	many	TRBV5-1	TRBJ1-1	CASTPLIGGNSNTEAFF	TGCGCCAGCACCCCCTTAATTGGGGGGAATTCGAACACTGAAGCTTTCTTT
TRBD1	many	TRBV24-1	TRBJ2-6	CVTSDLRDSSGANVLTF	TGTGTCACCAGTGATTTACGGGACAGCTCTGGGGCCAACGTCCTGACTTTC
TRBD1	.	TRBV5-1	TRBJ2-1	CASSGQGQDEQFF	TGCGCCAGCAGCGGCCAGGGACAGGATGAGCAGTTCTTC
.	few	TRBV4-2	TRBJ2-7	CASSQEGTRDYEQYF	TGTGCCAGCAGCCAAGAAGGGACACGAGACTACGAGCAGTACTTC
TRBD2	many	TRBV6-1	TRBJ2-1	CASIWTSGSNNEQFF	TGTGCCAGCATATGGACTAGCGGGAGTAACAATGAGCAGTTCTTC
TRBD1	many	TRBV7-9	TRBJ1-5	CASSPGQGRGKEPQHF	TGTGCCAGCAGCCCTGGACAGGGGAGGGGTAAAGAGCCCCAGCATTTT
.	many	TRBV7-2	TRBJ2-5	CASSPRKGYRETQYF	TGTGCCAGCAGCCCCAGGAAAGGTTATCGAGAGACCCAGTACTTC
.	many	TRBV20-1	TRBJ2-3	CSATGSGADTQYF	TGCAGTGCTACAGGGAGTGGCGCAGATACGCAGTATTTT
.	few	TRBV6-1	TRBJ2-1	CASSESNEQFF	TGTGCCAGCAGTGAATCCAATGAGCAGTTCTTC
TRBD1	few	TRBV29-1	TRBJ2-1	CSVDGTDNEQFF	TGCAGCGTTGATGGGACAGACAATGAGCAGTTCTTC
.	medium-sized	TRBV27	TRBJ2-2	CASSFQNTGELFF	TGTGCCAGCAGTTTTCAAAACACCGGGGAGCTGTTTTTT
.	.	TRBV7-3	TRBJ2-3	CASSALGSDTQYF	TGTGCCAGCAGCGCACTAGGCTCCGATACGCAGTATTTT
.	few	TRBV3-1	TRBJ1-5	CASSGISNQPQLF	TGTGCCAGCAGCGGCATTAGCAATCAGCCCCAGCTTTTT
.	many	TRBV19	TRBJ1-2	CASSPPGTRKTYGYTF	TGTGCCAGTAGTCCCCCCGGGACACGAAAAACCTATGGCTACACCTTC
TRBD2	many	TRBV5-1	TRBJ2-1	CASSPLGGSNNEQFF	TGCGCCAGCAGCCCCCTCGGCGGGAGTAACAATGAGCAGTTCTTC
.	many	TRBV5-4	TRBJ2-1	CASSLTGASYNEQFF	TGTGCCAGCAGCTTGACTGGGGCCTCCTACAATGAGCAGTTCTTC
TRBD2	many	TRBV12-3/TRBV12-4	TRBJ2-1	CASTVSGSSNEQFF	TGTGCCAGCACCGTTAGCGGGAGTTCCAATGAGCAGTTCTTC
.	.	TRBV28	TRBJ2-3	CASSLRASPSTDTQYF	TGTGCCAGCAGTTTACGGGCTAGCCCTAGCACAGATACGCAGTATTTT
TRBD2	many	TRBV7-8	TRBJ2-7	CASSLEEGLAGFYEQYF	TGTGCCAGCAGCTTAGAGGAGGGGCTAGCGGGATTCTACGAGCAGTACTTC
.	many	TRBV7-6	TRBJ1-3	CASSFSTALDTIYF	TGTGCCAGCAGCTTCTCGACGGCCCTAGACACCATATATTTT
.	few	TRBV2	TRBJ2-6	CASSTDAAIPNVLTF	TGTGCCAGCAGCACGGACGCCGCTATTCCCAACGTCCTGACTTTC
TRBD1	many	TRBV27	TRBJ1-5	CASSLRDRYQPQHF	TGTGCCAGCTCCCTCCGGGACAGATATCAGCCCCAGCATTTT
.	few	TRBV19	TRBJ1-2	CASSIRTNYYGYTF	TGTGCCAGTAGTATCCGGACAAACTACTATGGCTACACCTTC
TRBD1	few	TRBV28	TRBJ2-7	CASSPTRQGAYEQYF	TGTGCCAGCAGTCCTACCCGACAGGGGGCCTACGAGCAGTACTTC
TRBD2	many	TRBV12-3/TRBV12-4	TRBJ2-1	CASALLAGGPAEQFF	TGTGCCAGCGCCCTCCTAGCGGGAGGGCCAGCGGAGCAGTTCTTC